The clone carrying this TCR beta chain was seen just once. The sample belongs to a study of T cell changes during pregnancy in multiple sclerosis. Germline CDR1 is LNHDA and CDR2 is SQIVND (reference sequence). CDR3 size: 16 residues. Trimming took 8 bases from V and 0 from J; bases not matched to a gene: 9. Sequencing used immunoSEQ multiplex PCR; TCRdb keeps in-frame clones, though not all of them. The table lists 30,000 to 45,000 clones, 92% of them singletons. The specimen was CD8+ T cells from peripheral blood mononuclear cells, collected before pregnancy. The V and J genes are TRBV19 and TRBJ1-5, with 8 bases aligning to TRBD1. This receptor was identified in a female donor with multiple sclerosis, enrolled in a pregnancy study. The CDR3 spells CASGGQGGYSNQPQHF. The CDR3 region has the DNA TGTGCCAGTGGTGGACAGGGCGGGTATAGCAATCAGCCCCAGCATTTT.